One and the same sample provided the 24 T cell receptor beta chains below, sequenced in a study of blood T cells in healthy people across ages. It was with a sample-barcoded 5' primer and a J-beta primer mix that a second PCR of roughly 7 to 11 cycles was run. From the 5' RACE reads, TCRdb called clonotypes with MiXCR, one entry per CDR3 protein. In the table there are roughly 800,000 distinct CDR3 sequences, 55% to 70% of which are singletons. The sequenced sample was blood. The receptor set was obtained from a young man in good health.

V is TRBV5-1 and J is TRBJ1-5; D unresolved. Germline V gene data show CDR1 as SGHRS and CDR2 as YFSETQ. CDR3 size: 13 residues. Between the trimmed V and J ends, which lost 4 bases and 7 bases, there was a span of 12 bases. The CDR3 DNA follows: TGCGCCAGCAGCGAACAGCCTGGGCAGCCCCAGCATTTT. It translates to CASSEQPGQPQHF.

This chain joins TRBV27 and TRBJ2-3, with 7 positions matching TRBD1. After removal of 4 bases from V and 6 bases from J, the junction contained 4 bases not matched to a gene. Germline V gene data show CDR1 as MNHEY and CDR2 as SMNVEV (reference sequence). The CDR3 contains 13 residues. CDR3 protein: CASSYQGVDTQYF. The CDR3 nucleotides read TGTGCCAGCAGTTATCAGGGGGTTGATACGCAGTATTTT.

This clonotype was recorded a few times. J is TRBJ2-1 and V is TRBV10-3; possible D gene TRBD2, 6 bases. The CDR3 sequence is 17 residues long. Germline loops: CDR1 ENHRY, CDR2 SYGVKD. V lost 3 bases to trimming and J lost 6 bases, with 21 bases between them. The CDR3 loop is CAISDPSSAGGLNEQFF. The CDR3 DNA is TGTGCCATCAGTGATCCCTCCTCAGCGGGTGGTCTCAATGAGCAGTTCTTC.

The chain has TRBV20-1 and TRBJ2-4, with D perhaps matching TRBD2 (6 bases). CDR1 and CDR2 from the germline V gene are DFQATT and SNEGSKA (reference sequence). This CDR3 region has 17 residues. The germline V and J ends were trimmed by 2 bases and 2 bases, with 19 bases remaining between them. The CDR3 loop reads CSARKGGVAQSKNIQYF. CDR3 DNA sequence: TGCAGTGCTAGAAAAGGCGGGGTCGCGCAATCCAAAAACATTCAGTACTTC.

This rearrangement joins TRBV20-1 to TRBJ2-1; 9 nucleotides match TRBD2. V lost 6 bases and J lost 2; bases outside the gene matches: 8. The CDR3 is 15 residues long. CDR1 DFQATT and CDR2 SNEGSKA come from the germline V gene (reference sequence). The CDR3 DNA reads as TGCAGTGCCTGGGGACTAGCCTACACCTACAATGAGCAGTTCTTC. Translated: CSAWGLAYTYNEQFF.

A few counts support this clonotype. The rearrangement uses TRBV6-5 and TRBJ2-3, with 8 nucleotides matching TRBD1. The CDR3 is made up of 13 amino acids. V shed 10 bases and J 0 bases; nucleotides not matched to a gene: 3. Germline assignment: CDR1 MNHEY and CDR2 SVGAGI. CDR3 loop: CATRDRSTDTQYF. DNA of the CDR3: TGTGCCACTAGGGACAGGAGCACAGATACGCAGTATTTT.

The chain couples TRBV7-9 to TRBJ2-3; 10 positions agree with TRBD1. CDR1 is SEHNR and CDR2 is FQNEAQ in the germline V gene (reference sequence). This CDR3 spans 15 amino acids. The trim removed 3 bases at V and 5 bases at J, leaving 5 bases unmatched. The CDR3 sequence: CASSFRTGGLDTQYF. The DNA of the CDR3 is TGTGCCAGCAGCTTCCGGACAGGGGGTTTAGATACGCAGTATTTT. The variable domain in full, completed from reference TRBV7-9 and TRBJ2-3, reads DTGVSQNPRHKITKRGQNVTFRCDPISEHNRLYWYRQTLGQGPEFLTYFQNEAQLEKSRLLSDRFSAERPKGSFSTLEIQRTEQGDSAMYLCASSFRTGGLDTQYFGPGTRLTVL.

The CDR3 sequence is CSARDWSGGAPYNEQFF. In nucleotides, the CDR3 is TGCAGTGCTAGAGATTGGAGCGGGGGGGCCCCCTACAATGAGCAGTTCTTC. V gene TRBV20-1 combines with J gene TRBJ2-1; 10 bases map to TRBD2. This CDR3 contains 17 residues. V trimming: 0 bases; J trimming: 2 bases; junction bases outside the gene matches: 7. The V gene's germline CDR1 is DFQATT and CDR2 SNEGSKA (reference sequence).

The chain recombines TRBV7-3 with TRBJ2-1, with 12 bases fitting TRBD1. Looked up from germline, CDR1 is SGHTA and CDR2 is FQGTGA. V dropped 4 bases and J dropped 7; count of bases not matched to a gene: 5. This CDR3 has 15 amino acids. The CDR3 is CASSSGQGAFNEQFF. The CDR3, as DNA: TGTGCCAGCAGCTCGGGACAGGGGGCCTTTAATGAGCAGTTCTTC.

To note about this clonotype: A read error is possible here, since a much larger clone lies one base away. The chain recombines TRBV25-1 with TRBJ2-6, with a tentative D call TRBD1 (6 bases). The CDR3 runs 15 residues. CDR1 and CDR2 from the germline V gene are MGHDK and SYGVNS. The V and J ends lost 4 bases and 2 bases respectively, with 9 bases between them. The CDR3 DNA sequence: TGTGCCAGCAGTGCTACAGGGACTGGGGCCAACGTCCTGACTTTC. It encodes CASSATGTGANVLTF.

The CDR3 loop is CASSLSGHTEAFF. CDR3 bases: TGTGCCAGCAGTTTGAGCGGGCACACTGAAGCTTTCTTT. This rearrangement joins TRBV27 to TRBJ1-1; D is undetermined. Between the trimmed V and J ends, which lost 3 bases and 3 bases, there was a span of 8 bases. Germline lookup yields CDR1 MNHEY and CDR2 SMNVEV (reference sequence). This CDR3 spans 13 amino acids.

On this clonotype itself: A much bigger clone sits one base away, suggesting this may be a read error. The rearrangement links TRBV6-1 to TRBJ2-7; no definite D call. Germline values: CDR1 MNHNS, CDR2 SASEGT. The length of the CDR3 is 13 residues. Trimming cost V 4 bases and J 5 bases, with 12 bases left between them. This CDR3 reads CASSATVTDEQYF. The DNA of the CDR3 is TGTGCCAGCAGTGCCACTGTTACCGACGAGCAGTACTTC.

V is TRBV20-1 and J is TRBJ2-1; 9 positions match TRBD2. The CDR3 covers 16 residues. Per germline, CDR1 DFQATT and CDR2 SNEGSKA (reference sequence). With 1 base clipped from V and 7 bases from J, the junction kept 11 bases outside the gene matches. The CDR3 sequence: CSARGGNSGRVNEQFF. The DNA of the CDR3 is TGCAGTGCTAGAGGAGGAAATAGCGGGAGAGTGAATGAGCAGTTCTTC.

The chain couples TRBV20-1 to TRBJ1-5, with D possibly TRBD1 on 6 matching bases. V was trimmed by 5 bases and J by 0 bases, leaving 17 bases between them. This CDR3 region has 16 residues. Germline values: CDR1 DFQATT, CDR2 SNEGSKA (reference sequence). CDR3 bases: TGCAGTGCTTTTAGCGTGGGGGCGGATAGCAATCAGCCCCAGCATTTT. Protein: CSAFSVGADSNQPQHF.

This sequence joins TRBV20-1 and TRBJ2-1; tentatively, D is TRBD1 or TRBD2 (5 bases each). The CDR3 consists of 16 residues. V lost 3 bases and J 4 bases, leaving 19 bases between the germline ends. Germline-derived CDR1 and CDR2 are DFQATT and SNEGSKA (reference sequence). CDR3 DNA sequence: TGCAGTGCTAGCGGGGACGACGCGGCGATTTACAATGAGCAGTTCTTC. Translated, it gives CSASGDDAAIYNEQFF.

The rearrangement joins TRBV7-2 to TRBJ2-5; D is possibly TRBD1 or TRBD2 (5 bases each). With the DNA end fitting TRBJ2-7 better, the J assignment may be wrong. This CDR3 region has 15 residues. Per germline, CDR1 SGHTA and CDR2 FQGNSA. CDR3 nucleotide sequence: TGTGCCAGCAGCCCGAAACCGGGGCTGTTCGCCGAGCAGTACTTC. The encoded protein is CASSPKPGLFAEQYF.

This clonotype was seen only once. This chain joins TRBV9 and TRBJ1-2; D uncertain. CDR1 is SGDLS and CDR2 is YYNGEE in the germline V gene. The CDR3 is 15 residues long. V lost 3 bases to trimming and J lost 0 bases, with 12 bases between them. The CDR3 DNA reads TGTGCCAGCAGCGAGGCAGCCTACTCTAACTATGGCTACACCTTC. Amino acid sequence: CASSEAAYSNYGYTF.

J is TRBJ1-1 and V is TRBV7-2; TRBD1 is a possible D gene (5 bases). Germline-derived CDR1 and CDR2 are SGHTA and FQGNSA. This CDR3 has 16 residues. Trimming cost V 5 bases and J 3 bases, with 19 bases left between them. CDR3 sequence (DNA): TGTGCCAGCAGCCCTGGGGGAGCTAGGAGGGACACTGAAGCTTTCTTT. It encodes CASSPGGARRDTEAFF.

The chain carries TRBV7-8 and TRBJ1-1; no reliable D call. V was pared by 1 base and J by 11 bases, with 20 bases between. CDR1 and CDR2 (germline): SGHVS, FQNEAQ. The CDR3 consists of 15 residues. CDR3 residues: CASSLEEGLFNMAFF. CDR3 DNA sequence: TGTGCCAGCAGCTTAGAGGAGGGATTGTTTAATATGGCTTTCTTT.

This chain links TRBV7-6 with TRBJ2-7, with TRBD2 as a possible D gene (6 bases). There are 20 residues in the CDR3. V dropped 0 bases and J dropped 2 bases, with 26 bases sitting between them. Germline loops: CDR1 SGHVS, CDR2 FNYEAQ. CDR3 in DNA: TGTGCCAGCAGCTTAGCAAATTCGTTTATAGGGACTGGGGGAACCTACGAGCAGTACTTC. Protein: CASSLANSFIGTGGTYEQYF. The variable domain in full, completed from reference TRBV7-6 and TRBJ2-7, reads GAGVSQSPRYKVTKRGQDVALRCDPISGHVSLYWYRQALGQGPEFLTYFNYEAQQDKSGLPNDRFSAERPEGSISTLTIQRTEQRDSAMYRCASSLANSFIGTGGTYEQYFGPGTRLTVT.

In DNA form, the CDR3 reads TGTGCCAGCAGCTTAGCGCATGGGGGAACGAATGGCTACACCTTC. Amino acids: CASSLAHGGTNGYTF. The V gene is TRBV7-2, the J gene TRBJ1-2; TRBD1 might be the D (5 bases). The CDR3 runs to 15 residues. V lost 0 bases to trimming and J lost 6 bases, with 14 bases between them. Germline values: CDR1 SGHTA, CDR2 FQGNSA.

The chain recombines TRBV12-3 or TRBV12-4 with TRBJ2-1; weak D call: TRBD2 (5 bases). V lost 6 bases and J lost 12, with 12 bases in between. The CDR3 contains 11 residues. The DNA for the CDR3 is TGTGCCAGCAGGACCTCCCGGGGGCAGTTCTTC. Protein sequence: CASRTSRGQFF.

The J gene is TRBJ1-4, the V gene TRBV28; 7 nucleotides align to TRBD1. V gave up 5 bases and J gave up 12 bases; unmatched junction bases: 9. This CDR3 is 13 amino acids long. Germline V gives CDR1 MDHEN, CDR2 SYDVKM. The CDR3 reads CASSPRDSIELFF. In DNA, the CDR3 is TGTGCCAGCAGTCCGAGGGACAGCATAGAACTGTTTTTT.

The rearrangement joins TRBV24-1 to TRBJ2-1, with D perhaps TRBD2 (6 bases). The V and J ends lost 9 bases and 4 bases respectively, with 21 bases between them. The CDR3 consists of 16 residues. Germline CDR1 is KGHDR and CDR2 is SFDVKD. CDR3 sequence (DNA): TGTGCCACCGGGGTGTTTTGGAGGGCCGGGTACAATGAGCAGTTCTTC. Protein sequence: CATGVFWRAGYNEQFF.